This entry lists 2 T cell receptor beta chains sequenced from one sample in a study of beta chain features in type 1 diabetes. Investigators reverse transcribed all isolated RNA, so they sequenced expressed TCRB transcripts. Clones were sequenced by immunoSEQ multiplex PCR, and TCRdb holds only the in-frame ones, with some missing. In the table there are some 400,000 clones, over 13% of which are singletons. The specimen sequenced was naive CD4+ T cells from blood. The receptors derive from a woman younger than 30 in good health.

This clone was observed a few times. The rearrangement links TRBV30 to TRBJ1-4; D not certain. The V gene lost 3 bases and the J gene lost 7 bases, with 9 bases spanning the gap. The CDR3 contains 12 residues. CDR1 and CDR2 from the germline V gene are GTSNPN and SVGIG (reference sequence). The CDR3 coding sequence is TGTGCCTGGAGGGAGTTGAGTGAAAAACTGTTTTTT. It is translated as CAWRELSEKLFF.

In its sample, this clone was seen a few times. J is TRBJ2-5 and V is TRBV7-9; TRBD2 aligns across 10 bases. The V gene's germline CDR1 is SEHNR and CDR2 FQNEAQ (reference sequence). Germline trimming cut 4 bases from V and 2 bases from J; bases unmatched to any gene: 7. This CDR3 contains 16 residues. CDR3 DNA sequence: TGTGCCAGCAGCTGGTGGACTAGCGGACCTCAAGAGACCCAGTACTTC. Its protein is CASSWWTSGPQETQYF.